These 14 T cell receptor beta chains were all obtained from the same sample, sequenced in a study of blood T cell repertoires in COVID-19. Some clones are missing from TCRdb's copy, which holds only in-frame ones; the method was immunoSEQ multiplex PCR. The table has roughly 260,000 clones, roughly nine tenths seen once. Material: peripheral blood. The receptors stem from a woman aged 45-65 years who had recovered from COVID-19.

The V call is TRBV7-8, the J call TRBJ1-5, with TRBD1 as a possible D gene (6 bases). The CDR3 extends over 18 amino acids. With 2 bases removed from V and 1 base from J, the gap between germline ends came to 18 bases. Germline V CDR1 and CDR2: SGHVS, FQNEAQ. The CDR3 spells CASSLRQDGRLSNQPQHF. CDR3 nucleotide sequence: TGTGCCAGCAGCTTAAGACAGGACGGGCGGTTAAGCAATCAGCCCCAGCATTTT. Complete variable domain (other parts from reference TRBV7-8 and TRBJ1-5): GAGVSQSPRYKVAKRGQDVALRCDPISGHVSLFWYQQALGQGPEFLTYFQNEAQLDKSGLPSDRFFAERPEGSVSTLKIQRTQQEDSAVYLCASSLRQDGRLSNQPQHFGDGTRLSIL.

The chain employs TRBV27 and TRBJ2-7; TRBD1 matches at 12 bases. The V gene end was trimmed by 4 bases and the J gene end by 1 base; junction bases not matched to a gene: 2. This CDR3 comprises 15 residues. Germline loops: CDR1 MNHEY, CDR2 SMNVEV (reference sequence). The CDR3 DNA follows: TGTGCCAGCAGTTGGGGACAGGGGGCTTCCTACGAGCAGTACTTC. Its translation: CASSWGQGASYEQYF.

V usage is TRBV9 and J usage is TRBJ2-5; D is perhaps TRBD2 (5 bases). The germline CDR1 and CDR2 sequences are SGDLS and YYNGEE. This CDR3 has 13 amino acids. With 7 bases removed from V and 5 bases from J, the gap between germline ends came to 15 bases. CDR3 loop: CASPESRGETQYF. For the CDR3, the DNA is TGTGCCAGCCCTGAGTCCCGAGGGGAGACCCAGTACTTC.

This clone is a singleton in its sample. CDR3 loop: CASSYTGNTEAFF. The CDR3 nucleotides are TGTGCCAGCAGTTACACGGGGAACACTGAAGCTTTCTTT. The rearrangement uses TRBV6-5 and TRBJ1-1, with D unclear. Per the germline V gene, CDR1 is MNHEY and CDR2 is SVGAGI. V was trimmed by 2 bases and J by 1 base, leaving 5 bases between them. This CDR3 comprises 13 residues.

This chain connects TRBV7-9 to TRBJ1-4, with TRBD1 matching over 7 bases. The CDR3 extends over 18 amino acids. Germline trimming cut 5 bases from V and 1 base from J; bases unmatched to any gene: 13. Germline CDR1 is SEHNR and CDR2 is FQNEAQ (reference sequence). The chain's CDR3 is CASSPTGALFVTNEKLFF. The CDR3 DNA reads TGTGCCAGCAGCCCAACAGGGGCCCTCTTTGTAACTAATGAAAAACTGTTTTTT.

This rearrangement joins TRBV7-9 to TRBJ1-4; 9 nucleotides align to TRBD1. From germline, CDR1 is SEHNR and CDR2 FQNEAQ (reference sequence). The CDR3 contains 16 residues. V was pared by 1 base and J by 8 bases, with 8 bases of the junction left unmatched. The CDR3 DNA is TGTGCCAGCAGCTTAGGCCGCGGGACAGGGACCGAAAAACTGTTTTTT. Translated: CASSLGRGTGTEKLFF.

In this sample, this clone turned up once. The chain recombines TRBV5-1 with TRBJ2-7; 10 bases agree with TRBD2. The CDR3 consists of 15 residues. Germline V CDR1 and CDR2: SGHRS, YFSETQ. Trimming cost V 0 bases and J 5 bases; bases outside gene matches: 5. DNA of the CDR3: TGCGCCAGCAGCTTGGTACTAGCGGGAAGGGACGAGCAGTACTTC. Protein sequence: CASSLVLAGRDEQYF.

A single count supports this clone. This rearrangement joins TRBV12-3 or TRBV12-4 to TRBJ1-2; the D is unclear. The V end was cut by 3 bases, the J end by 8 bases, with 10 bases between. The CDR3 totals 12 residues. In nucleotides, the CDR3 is TGTGCCAGCAGTTTGCGGGGATGGGGCTACACCTTC. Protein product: CASSLRGWGYTF.

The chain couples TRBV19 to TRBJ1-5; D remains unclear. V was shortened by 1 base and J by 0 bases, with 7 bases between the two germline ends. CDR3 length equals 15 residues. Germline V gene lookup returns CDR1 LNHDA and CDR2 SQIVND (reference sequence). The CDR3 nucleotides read TGTGCCAGTAGTATAGGGTACTATAGCAATCAGCCCCAGCATTTT. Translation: CASSIGYYSNQPQHF.

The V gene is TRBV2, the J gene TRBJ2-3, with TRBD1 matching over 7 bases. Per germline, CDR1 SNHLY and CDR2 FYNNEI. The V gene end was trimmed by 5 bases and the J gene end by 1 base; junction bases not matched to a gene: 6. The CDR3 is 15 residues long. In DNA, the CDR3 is TGTGCCAGCAGTCATGGACAGGCTCGCACAGATACGCAGTATTTT. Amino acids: CASSHGQARTDTQYF. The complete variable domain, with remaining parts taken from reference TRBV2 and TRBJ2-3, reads EPEVTQTPSHQVTQMGQEVILRCVPISNHLYFYWYRQILGQKVEFLVSFYNNEISEKSEIFDDQFSVERPDGSNFTLKIRSTKLEDSAMYFCASSHGQARTDTQYFGPGTRLTVL.

The CDR3 here is CASLIPGGPYGYTF. CDR3 DNA sequence: TGTGCCAGCTTGATCCCCGGGGGGCCCTATGGCTACACCTTC. The chain is built from TRBV2 and TRBJ1-2, with D perhaps TRBD1 (6 bases). Germline V gene lookup returns CDR1 SNHLY and CDR2 FYNNEI. Trimming removed 8 bases from V and 4 bases from J, with 17 bases in between. CDR3 length equals 14 residues.

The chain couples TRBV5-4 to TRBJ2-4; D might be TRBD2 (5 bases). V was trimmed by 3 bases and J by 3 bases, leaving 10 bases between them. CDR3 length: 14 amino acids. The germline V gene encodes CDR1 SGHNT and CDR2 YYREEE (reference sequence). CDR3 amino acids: CASSSPADKNIQYF. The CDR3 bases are TGTGCCAGCAGCTCCCCAGCGGACAAAAACATTCAGTACTTC.

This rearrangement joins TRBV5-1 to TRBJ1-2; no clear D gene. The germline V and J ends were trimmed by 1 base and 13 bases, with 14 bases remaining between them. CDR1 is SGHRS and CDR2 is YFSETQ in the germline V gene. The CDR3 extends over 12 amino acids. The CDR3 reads CASSLYISKRTF. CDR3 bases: TGCGCCAGCAGCTTGTATATTTCCAAGCGCACCTTC. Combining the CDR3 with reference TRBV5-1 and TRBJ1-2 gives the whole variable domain KAGVTQTPRYLIKTRGQQVTLSCSPISGHRSVSWYQQTPGQGLQFLFEYFSETQRNKGNFPGRFSGRQFSNSRSEMNVSTLELGDSALYLCASSLYISKRTFGSGTRLTVV.

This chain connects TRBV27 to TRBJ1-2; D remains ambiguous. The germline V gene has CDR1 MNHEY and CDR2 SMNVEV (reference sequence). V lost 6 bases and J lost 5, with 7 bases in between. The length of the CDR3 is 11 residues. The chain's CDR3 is CASRSGYGYTF. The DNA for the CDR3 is TGTGCCAGCAGGTCCGGGTATGGCTACACCTTC.